This entry features one T cell receptor beta chain sequence. Generated by immunoSEQ multiplex PCR, the TCRdb table keeps only in-frame clones and is missing some. The repertoire includes 150,000 to 200,000 clones, less than 85% of them detected once, and roughly 7% sits in the top ten. The entry originates in a study of blood T cell repertoires in COVID-19. At the level of the study: Specimens from acute and convalescent COVID-19 originated in the United States, Italy and Spain.

Seattle patient enrollment occurred during active infection, with longitudinal follow-up thereafter. Trimming left V 5 bases short and J 0 bases short, with 4 bases between. CDR3 size: 12 residues. This TCR was recovered from a woman aged 40 to 49 with COVID-19, enrolled during active disease. The source material was peripheral blood. The chain employs TRBV12-3 or TRBV12-4 and TRBJ2-5; D unclear. The CDR3 DNA sequence: TGTGCCAGCAGTCAGGACCAAGAGACCCAGTACTTC. Its translation: CASSQDQETQYF.